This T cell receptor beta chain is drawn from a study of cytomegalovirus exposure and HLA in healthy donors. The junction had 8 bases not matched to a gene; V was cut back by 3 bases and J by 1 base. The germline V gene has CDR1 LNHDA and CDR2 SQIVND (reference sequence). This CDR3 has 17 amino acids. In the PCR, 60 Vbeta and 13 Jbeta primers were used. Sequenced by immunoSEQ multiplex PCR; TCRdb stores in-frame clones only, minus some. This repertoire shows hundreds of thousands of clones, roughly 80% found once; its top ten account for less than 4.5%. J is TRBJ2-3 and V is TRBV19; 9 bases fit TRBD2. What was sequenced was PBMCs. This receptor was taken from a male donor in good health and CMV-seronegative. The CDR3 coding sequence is TGTGCCAGTAGTATTCTAGCGGGATCCCATGGCACAGATACGCAGTATTTT. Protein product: CASSILAGSHGTDTQYF.